Each of the 23 T cell receptor beta chains below was sequenced from the same sample in a study of T cell changes during pregnancy in multiple sclerosis. Measured with immunoSEQ multiplex PCR; TCRdb has only the in-frame clones, and not every one. The sample shows 40,000 or so clones, approximately 90% of them seen only once. The sample here was CD4+ T cells from peripheral blood mononuclear cells, taken in the third trimester of pregnancy. All receptors come from a female donor in good health, enrolled as a control in a pregnancy study.

V and J are TRBV7-2 and TRBJ2-1; a weak D match, TRBD2 (6 bases). Germline lookup yields CDR1 SGHTA and CDR2 FQGNSA. The V end lost 2 bases, the J end lost 0 bases, and 14 bases lay between the germline ends. CDR3 length: 17 amino acids. For the CDR3, the DNA is TGTGCCAGCAGCTTAAGTCTTGGGAGGAGCTCCTACAATGAGCAGTTCTTC. It codes for CASSLSLGRSSYNEQFF.

J is TRBJ2-6 and V is TRBV5-1; D possibly corresponds to TRBD1 (5 bases). Germline CDR1 and CDR2: SGHRS and YFSETQ. V was shortened by 4 bases and J by 4 bases, with 15 bases between the two germline ends. The CDR3 has 16 amino acids. The chain's CDR3 is CASSLVGHAGANVLTF. CDR3 in DNA: TGCGCCAGCAGCCTGGTCGGACATGCCGGGGCCAACGTCCTGACTTTC.

The gene calls are TRBV7-9 and TRBJ1-2; D remains unclear. Trimming shortened V by 5 bases and J by 1 base, and 14 bases separated the two germline ends. Germline V gene sequence: CDR1 SEHNR, CDR2 FQNEAQ (reference sequence). The CDR3 contains 15 residues. The CDR3 DNA reads TGTGCCAGCAGCCACCCGCAGGCTAATAACTATGGCTACACCTTC. This codes for CASSHPQANNYGYTF.

The chain links TRBV10-3 to TRBJ1-3; no clear D gene. The CDR3 has 14 amino acids. The germline CDR1 and CDR2 sequences are ENHRY and SYGVKD. Deletions cut 0 bases from V and 3 bases from J, with 6 bases between. The CDR3 sequence: CAISESRDGNTIYF. The DNA of the CDR3 is TGTGCCATCAGTGAGTCCCGGGATGGAAACACCATATATTTT.

This chain uses TRBV28 with TRBJ1-2; 7 bases fit TRBD1. CDR1 is MDHEN, CDR2 SYDVKM, per germline. The CDR3 is made up of 14 amino acids. J gave up 1 base and V 8 bases, and 7 bases lay outside the gene matches. The CDR3 DNA reads TGTGCCAGCCTGAAAGGGGGCAGTAACTATGGCTACACCTTC. Residues: CASLKGGSNYGYTF.

The chain employs TRBV23-1 and TRBJ2-3, with 13 bases identical to TRBD2. TRBV23-1 is treated as an ORF (open reading frame) with a function not yet certain. This CDR3 contains 17 residues. J was trimmed by 3 bases and V by 2 bases; bases with no gene match: 5. The CDR3, as DNA: TGCGCCAGCAGTCAAGGACTAGCGGGAGATGGTACAGATACGCAGTATTTT. It codes for CASSQGLAGDGTDTQYF.

The chain combines TRBV5-4 with TRBJ2-1, with TRBD2 as a possible D gene (5 bases). The germline V gene has CDR1 SGHNT and CDR2 YYREEE (reference sequence). V was cut by 2 bases and J by 4 bases, with 13 bases left in between. The CDR3 contains 15 residues. For the CDR3, the DNA is TGTGCCAGCAGCTTCGGACTCGGACTTTACAATGAGCAGTTCTTC. Translation: CASSFGLGLYNEQFF.

The chain joins TRBV27 to TRBJ1-1, with a possible D match to TRBD1 (6 bases). V gave up 2 bases and J gave up 2 bases, with 9 bases separating them. This CDR3 contains 14 residues. Germline lookup yields CDR1 MNHEY and CDR2 SMNVEV (reference sequence). This CDR3 is CASSLLRGNTEAFF. For the CDR3, the DNA is TGTGCCAGCAGTTTACTCAGGGGAAACACTGAAGCTTTCTTT.

V and J are TRBV28 and TRBJ2-5; D might be TRBD1 (5 bases). Germline CDR1 reads MDHEN; CDR2 reads SYDVKM. This CDR3 region has 12 residues. Trimming shortened V by 3 bases and J by 13 bases, and 15 bases separated the two germline ends. CDR3 sequence: CASSFSTLGPYF. The CDR3 DNA is TGTGCCAGCAGTTTCTCGACTTTGGGGCCGTACTTC.

The J gene is TRBJ1-5, the V gene TRBV19; D unclear. Germline CDR1 reads LNHDA; CDR2 reads SQIVND (reference sequence). Trimming took off 6 bases at V and 3 bases at J, with 12 bases between the two ends. CDR3 length: 14 residues. CDR3 region: CASRYTANNQPQHF. In nucleotides, the CDR3 is TGTGCCAGTAGGTACACAGCAAACAATCAGCCCCAGCATTTT. Together with reference TRBV19 and TRBJ1-5, the CDR3 gives the full variable domain: DGGITQSPKYLFRKEGQNVTLSCEQNLNHDAMYWYRQDPGQGLRLIYYSQIVNDFQKGDIAEGYSVSREKKESFPLTVTSAQKNPTAFYLCASRYTANNQPQHFGDGTRLSIL.

The chain uses TRBV15 and TRBJ1-2; D unclear. The CDR3 sequence is 11 residues long. The germline CDR1 and CDR2 sequences are LNHNV and YYDKDF (reference sequence). In DNA form, the CDR3 reads TGTGCAAAAGCCCGCCCGGGGGGCTACACCTTC. It codes for CAKARPGGYTF.

This chain connects TRBV5-1 to TRBJ2-7; D is perhaps TRBD1 (5 bases). Trimming removed 4 bases at V and 4 bases at J, with 18 bases between. The CDR3 has 15 residues. CDR1 SGHRS and CDR2 YFSETQ come from the germline V gene. CDR3 in amino acids: CASSPRAGPQYEQYF. As DNA, the CDR3 is TGCGCCAGCAGCCCCAGGGCAGGACCCCAGTACGAGCAGTACTTC.

The genes are TRBV11-2 and TRBJ1-4; 9 bases align to TRBD1. Germline CDR1 reads SGHAT; CDR2 reads FQNNGV. The CDR3 is made up of 15 amino acids. V trimming: 2 bases; J trimming: 7 bases; junction bases outside the gene matches: 5. The CDR3 bases are TGTGCCAGCAGCTTACTCGGGACAGGGCGTGAAAAACTGTTTTTT. Translation: CASSLLGTGREKLFF.

The V call is TRBV19, the J call TRBJ2-5; TRBD1 matches 11 bases. Trimming cost V 4 bases and J 5 bases; bases outside gene matches: 6. Germline CDR1 LNHDA, CDR2 SQIVND (reference sequence). CDR3 length equals 15 residues. The CDR3 sequence: CASSTGTGGSETQYF. In nucleotides, the CDR3 is TGTGCCAGTAGTACCGGGACAGGGGGGTCGGAGACCCAGTACTTC.

This sequence joins TRBV5-4 and TRBJ2-7; 11 bases align to TRBD2. CDR3 size: 16 residues. V lost 4 bases to trimming and J lost 7 bases; unmatched junction nucleotides: 13. CDR1 and CDR2 (germline): SGHNT, YYREEE (reference sequence). CDR3 in DNA: TGTGCCAGCAGCGATCGGGTGACTAGCGGGACTCGGGAGCAGTACTTC. This codes for CASSDRVTSGTREQYF.

Only one count was recorded for this clone. The CDR3 DNA is TGTGCCAGCCGGGACAACTACGAGCAGTACTTC. Residues: CASRDNYEQYF. This sequence joins TRBV6-5 and TRBJ2-7; a possible D gene is TRBD1 (6 bases). V shed 8 bases and J shed 3 bases, with 8 bases lying between them. This CDR3 is 11 amino acids long. Germline CDR1 and CDR2: MNHEY and SVGAGI.

The rearrangement uses TRBV19 and TRBJ1-4; D uncertain. CDR1 is LNHDA and CDR2 is SQIVND in the germline V gene (reference sequence). The ends were cut back, 5 bases at V and 0 bases at J, with 13 bases in the middle. This CDR3 region has 16 residues. The DNA for the CDR3 is TGTGCCAGTAGTGCCCGTTTGGCCGCAACTAATGAAAAACTGTTTTTT. Translating gives CASSARLAATNEKLFF.

The chain carries TRBV2 and TRBJ2-7; 7 bases are shared with TRBD2. Trimming at V came to 1 base and at J to 4 bases, leaving 7 bases not matched to a gene. The V gene's germline CDR1 is SNHLY and CDR2 FYNNEI. CDR3 length: 15 residues. CDR3 loop: CASSEGSGSQYEQYF. CDR3 nucleotide sequence: TGTGCCAGCAGTGAAGGTAGCGGGTCCCAGTACGAGCAGTACTTC.

The gene calls are TRBV5-1 and TRBJ2-5; 7 bases line up with TRBD1. The V and J ends lost 0 bases and 7 bases, in that order; junction bases with no gene match: 6. Germline CDR1 and CDR2: SGHRS and YFSETQ. CDR3 length: 14 residues. CDR3 residues: CASSLGGGGLTQYF. CDR3 nucleotides: TGCGCCAGCAGCTTGGGAGGGGGCGGATTGACCCAGTACTTC.

This chain connects TRBV7-2 to TRBJ1-2; D remains ambiguous. Trimming removed 2 bases at V and 7 bases at J, with 14 bases between. Germline values: CDR1 SGHTA, CDR2 FQGNSA. CDR3 length: 14 amino acids. The CDR3 DNA sequence: TGTGCCAGCAGCTTAATCCCCCGGGGTTCTGGCTACACCTTC. This gives the protein CASSLIPRGSGYTF.

In DNA form, the CDR3 reads TGTGCCAGTAGTAAACCCGCAGATCGAAACATTCAGTACTTC. It encodes CASSKPADRNIQYF. The V and J genes are TRBV19 and TRBJ2-4; D remains unclear. The germline V gene has CDR1 LNHDA and CDR2 SQIVND (reference sequence). V lost 4 bases to trimming and J lost 6 bases, with 13 bases between them. This CDR3 has 14 residues.

A single count supports this clone. The chain has TRBV6-1 and TRBJ2-6; TRBD1 might be the D (6 bases). Germline-derived CDR1 and CDR2 are MNHNS and SASEGT. V lost 6 bases and J lost 4, with 13 bases in between. This CDR3 has 15 residues. Here the CDR3 DNA reads TGTGCCAGCAGCGCAGGGGTATCAGGGGCCAACGTCCTGACTTTC. Its translation: CASSAGVSGANVLTF.

This chain uses TRBV29-1 with TRBJ2-2; TRBD2 aligns across 16 bases. The germline gives CDR1 SQVTM, CDR2 ANQGSEA. The CDR3 is 17 residues long. V gave up 6 bases and J gave up 4 bases; unmatched junction bases: 8. As DNA, the CDR3 is TGCAGCGTCCGTGGGACTAGCGGGAGGGCCAGCACCGGGGAGCTGTTTTTT. This codes for CSVRGTSGRASTGELFF.